Included here is one T cell receptor beta chain sequence, with context. The data derive from a study of T cell responses to AZD1222 COVID-19 vaccine. J gave up 6 bases and V 5 bases, and 15 bases lay outside the gene matches. The V gene's germline CDR1 is MNHEY and CDR2 SMNVEV (reference sequence). The CDR3 sequence is 16 residues long. Only in-frame clones appear in the TCRdb table, and some are missing; sequencing was by immunoSEQ multiplex PCR. Of 140,000 or so clones in the sample, around 91% were seen once. The rearrangement uses TRBV27 and TRBJ2-7; 8 nucleotides align to TRBD2. The TCR sequence derives from an adult in good health. Sequenced here: peripheral blood, sampled on day 0 of AZD1222 vaccination. Here the CDR3 DNA reads TGTGCCAGCAGTCCCCCTTCGTTTGCGGGAGGCTCCGAGCAGTACTTC. Amino acid sequence: CASSPPSFAGGSEQYF.